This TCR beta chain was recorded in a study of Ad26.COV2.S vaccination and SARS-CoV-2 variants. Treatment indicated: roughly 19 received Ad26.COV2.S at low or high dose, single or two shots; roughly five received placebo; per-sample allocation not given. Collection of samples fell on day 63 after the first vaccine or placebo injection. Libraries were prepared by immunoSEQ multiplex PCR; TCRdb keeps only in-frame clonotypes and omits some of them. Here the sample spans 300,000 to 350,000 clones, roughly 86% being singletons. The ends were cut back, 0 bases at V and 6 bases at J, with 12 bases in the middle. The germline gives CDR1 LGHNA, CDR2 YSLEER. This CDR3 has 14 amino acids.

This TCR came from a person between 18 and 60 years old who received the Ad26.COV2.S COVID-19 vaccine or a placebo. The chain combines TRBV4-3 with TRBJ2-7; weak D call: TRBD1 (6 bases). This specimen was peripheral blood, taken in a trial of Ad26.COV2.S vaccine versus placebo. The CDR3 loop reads CASSQDPQGSEQYF. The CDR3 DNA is TGCGCCAGCAGCCAAGATCCACAGGGCAGCGAGCAGTACTTC.